This entry concerns a single TCR beta chain. Its specificity is unknown. Germline values: CDR1 SQVTM, CDR2 ANQGSEA. V trimming: 8 bases; J trimming: 6 bases; junction bases outside the gene matches: 8. There are 12 residues in the CDR3. Together with a sample-barcoded 5' primer, a J-beta primer mix was included in a second PCR lasting about 7 to 12 cycles. MiXCR was run by TCRdb on the 5' RACE reads, yielding one entry per CDR3 protein. The data contain roughly 700,000 distinct CDR3 sequences, approximately 30% of them seen just once; the ten biggest clones take up approximately 15%. The data were taken from a study of blood T cells in healthy people across ages. Study-level background: About one barcoded beta molecule was captured per two T cells (by template switching).

Every sample gave at least 5 micrograms of total RNA when it was extracted. Study results and limitations: Not knowing donor CMV status may have confounded expanded clonotype changes. Significant beta diversity loss was already apparent by age 40, declining roughly linearly.

This rearrangement joins TRBV29-1 to TRBJ1-1; 8 bases match TRBD1. The sequencing sample was made of blood. The clonotype comes from an elderly woman in good health. The CDR3: CSTHRGSAEAFF. As DNA, the CDR3 is TGCAGCACCCACAGGGGGTCGGCTGAAGCTTTCTTT. Together with reference TRBV29-1 and TRBJ1-1, the CDR3 gives the full variable domain: SAVISQKPSRDICQRGTSLTIQCQVDSQVTMMFWYRQQPGQSLTLIATANQGSEATYESGFVIDKFPISRPNLTFSTLTVSNMSPEDSSIYLCSTHRGSAEAFFGQGTRLTVV.